This paragraph covers one T cell receptor beta chain sequence. Its antigen is as yet unknown. These data belong to a study of shared clonotypes between healthy human individuals. Germline assignment: CDR1 SNHLY and CDR2 FYNNEI. The ends were cut back, 3 bases at V and 8 bases at J, with 8 bases in the middle. The CDR3 runs 12 residues. Whole-study findings and limits: When compared with the clonotypes that were shared by all four sorted-subset donors, the non-shared clonotypes turned out to have lower generation probabilities.

TCRdb's table, derived via immunoSEQ multiplex PCR, lists solely in-frame clones and lacks some. The sample records about 700,000 clones, roughly 70% being singletons. Donors were healthy HIV-negative adults without recent acute infections or vaccinations. The sequence was collected from a woman in her twenties or thirties in good health. The chain combines TRBV2 with TRBJ2-1; D is uncertain. The sequenced material came from memory CD4+ T cells sorted from blood. As to subset: CD45RA-negative fraction. CDR3 sequence (DNA): TGTGCCAGCAGTGAGTATTTCTATGAGCAGTTCTTC. It yields the protein CASSEYFYEQFF. Together with reference TRBV2 and TRBJ2-1, the CDR3 gives the full variable domain: EPEVTQTPSHQVTQMGQEVILRCVPISNHLYFYWYRQILGQKVEFLVSFYNNEISEKSEIFDDQFSVERPDGSNFTLKIRSTKLEDSAMYFCASSEYFYEQFFGPGTRLTVL.